A selection of T cell receptor beta chains follows, all from one sample in a study of blood T cell repertoires in COVID-19. The method was immunoSEQ multiplex PCR; TCRdb's version includes in-frame clones alone and lacks a portion of them. The sample has about 350,000 clones, roughly 90% seen once. The sequencing input was peripheral blood. The receptors shown here come from a woman in her 70s with COVID-19, enrolled during active disease. The CDR3 runs from the conserved cysteine through the conserved F or W. The D gene is left open where the match is weak. The listing skips clone size in some rows; elsewhere it reads once, few, many or a size class.

j_call d_call v_call clone_size cdr3_length cdr3_nt cdr3_aa
TRBJ2-2 TRBD2 TRBV18 - 15 TGTGCCAGCTCCCCCGGGAGGAGGGATGCCGGGGAGCTGTTTTTT CASSPGRRDAGELFF
TRBJ1-1 TRBD1 TRBV6-5 - 12 TGTGCCAGCACCGGGACAGCCCTTGAAGCTTTCTTT CASTGTALEAFF
TRBJ1-1 - TRBV2 - 15 TGTGCCAGCAGTGATCGGCAGGGCGGGAGCACTGAAGCTTTCTTT CASSDRQGGSTEAFF
TRBJ2-3 - TRBV5-1 - 17 TGCGCCAGCGGAGCCTCCTGGGCTGAGCGGCACACAGATACGCAGTATTTT CASGASWAERHTDTQYF
TRBJ1-2 - TRBV10-2 many 13 TGCGCCAGCACCGGCAGCTTCTTAGCACCGTACACCTTC CASTGSFLAPYTF
TRBJ2-5 TRBD1 TRBV5-1 few 14 TGCGCCACCCAAGACAGGGACGGACGAGAGACCCAGTACTTC CATQDRDGRETQYF
TRBJ2-1 TRBD2 TRBV27 - 15 TGTGCCAGCAGTTTACGGCGGGGGATGTACAATGAGCAGTTCTTC CASSLRRGMYNEQFF
TRBJ2-3 - TRBV12-5 few 15 TGTGCTAGTGGCCGGCAGGGGCCTAGCACAGATACGCAGTATTTT CASGRQGPSTDTQYF
TRBJ2-7 - TRBV7-3 - 15 TGTGCCAGCAGCTACTTGGGCGCTCCTTCCTACGAGCAGTACTTC CASSYLGAPSYEQYF
TRBJ1-2 - TRBV29-1 many 11 TGCAGCGTCCCGGGACTAGGGGGCTACACCTTC CSVPGLGGYTF
TRBJ2-7 TRBD1 TRBV29-1 - 12 TGCAGCGTTGAGTTTCAGGGGGCAAATCAGTACTTC CSVEFQGANQYF
TRBJ1-2 TRBD1 TRBV6-5 - 15 TGTGCCACCAAAGGACTGACAGGGGGGAACTATGGCTACACCTTC CATKGLTGGNYGYTF
TRBJ1-1 - TRBV7-2 - 16 TGTGCCAGCAGCTTAGGAAATTTCGGGGTGGACACTGAAGCTTTCTTT CASSLGNFGVDTEAFF
TRBJ1-1 TRBD1 TRBV5-6 - 13 TGTGCCAGCAGCTTACGACAGGGCACTGAAGCTTTCTTT CASSLRQGTEAFF
TRBJ2-2 - TRBV6-6 - 15 TGTGCCAGCAGCCAACTGGGGGGGCGCGGCGGGGAGCTGTTTTTT CASSQLGGRGGELFF
TRBJ2-3 - TRBV7-2 - 15 TGTGCCAGCAGCTTCCTGGACGGGATCACAGATACGCAGTATTTT CASSFLDGITDTQYF
TRBJ2-5 TRBD1 TRBV3-1/TRBV3-2 - 16 TGTGCCAGCAGCCACACAGGGGAAGGGGTCCAAGAGACCCAGTACTTC CASSHTGEGVQETQYF
TRBJ2-1 - TRBV1 - 12 TGCACCAGCAGCCGAGGGAAAAATGAGCAGTTCTTC CTSSRGKNEQFF
TRBJ2-7 - TRBV27 - 14 TGTGCCAGCAGTTCGACAGTTGGGGCCTACGAGCAGTACTTC CASSSTVGAYEQYF
TRBJ2-4 - TRBV7-2 - 15 TGTGCCAGCAGCAAGGGGACTTTCGGCAAAAACATTCAGTACTTC CASSKGTFGKNIQYF
TRBJ2-1 - TRBV12-3/TRBV12-4 - 13 TGTGCCAGCAGTTTGGGTGAGGACAATGAGCAGTTCTTC CASSLGEDNEQFF
TRBJ1-1 - TRBV5-1 - 14 TGCGCCAGCAGCGCCGGGACATCGAACACTGAAGCTTTCTTT CASSAGTSNTEAFF
TRBJ1-6 - TRBV19 few 13 TGTGCCAGCAAAGCGGTCGATAATTCACCCCTCCACTTT CASKAVDNSPLHF
TRBJ2-7 - TRBV2 - 15 TGTGCCAGCAGTGAAGGGACTTCAAGCTCCTACGAGCAGTACTTC CASSEGTSSSYEQYF
TRBJ1-6 - TRBV20-1 - 13 TGCAGTGCTAGTGCGGAGTATAATTCACCCCTCCACTTT CSASAEYNSPLHF
TRBJ1-5 - TRBV7-8 - 13 TGTGCCAGCAGCCTCAGCGACAATCAGCCCCAGCATTTT CASSLSDNQPQHF
TRBJ2-1 TRBD2 TRBV5-6 - 16 TGTGCCAGCAGCCCCAAACTAGCGGGCTCCTACAATGAGCAGTTCTTC CASSPKLAGSYNEQFF
TRBJ1-1 TRBD1 TRBV18 - 14 TGTGCCAGCTCAGGCAGGGGGCAAAACACTGAAGCTTTCTTT CASSGRGQNTEAFF
TRBJ1-2 TRBD1 TRBV4-1 - 17 TGCGCCAGCAGCCAAGTCCTTAGGACAGGGATGAACTATGGCTACACCTTC CASSQVLRTGMNYGYTF
TRBJ1-6 - TRBV9 - 13 TGTGCCAGCAGCTTAGGGGGGCATTCACCCCTCCACTTT CASSLGGHSPLHF
TRBJ2-3 TRBD2 TRBV14 - 16 TGTGCCAGCAGCAACTGGACTAGCGGGGCAAGGGATACGCAGTATTTT CASSNWTSGARDTQYF
TRBJ1-2 - TRBV18 - 13 TGTGCCAGCTCACCTAGCCAGTACTATGGCTACACCTTC CASSPSQYYGYTF
TRBJ1-3 TRBD1 TRBV10-1 - 17 TGCGCCAGCAGTGAGTCGGGACAGGACGCCTCTGGAAACACCATATATTTT CASSESGQDASGNTIYF
TRBJ1-1 TRBD1 TRBV2 - 14 TGTGCCAGCAGCGGACAGGGGGCCATCACTGAAGCTTTCTTT CASSGQGAITEAFF
TRBJ1-3 - TRBV28 - 15 TGTGCCAGCAGTTATCCCCCACAGGCTGGAAACACCATATATTTT CASSYPPQAGNTIYF
TRBJ2-1 TRBD2 TRBV5-6 - 16 TGTGCCAGCACCCTAATCCAAGCGGGACTCCCGCATGAGCAGTTCTTC CASTLIQAGLPHEQFF
TRBJ2-6 - TRBV27 - 17 TGTGCCAGCAGCTCTGAGGAAGGCTACTCTGGGGCCAACGTCCTGACTTTC CASSSEEGYSGANVLTF
TRBJ1-6 - TRBV30 - 15 TGTGCCTGGAGCCCCTCGGGGGGGCTGAATTCACCCCTCCACTTT CAWSPSGGLNSPLHF
TRBJ2-3 TRBD2 TRBV2 few 17 TGTGCCAGCAGCGAACTACCCTGGACTAGCGGGGGGTATACGCAGTATTTT CASSELPWTSGGYTQYF
TRBJ1-2 TRBD1 TRBV28 - 14 TGTGCCAGCAGTCGTGGACAGGTTATTGGGGGCTACACCTTC CASSRGQVIGGYTF
TRBJ1-3 TRBD1 TRBV9 - 15 TGTGCCAGCAGCGTTACAGGGGGCTCTGGAAACACCATATATTTT CASSVTGGSGNTIYF
TRBJ1-1 TRBD1 TRBV5-6 - 15 TGTGCCAGCAGCAGCCGACAGGGAGGGAACACTGAAGCTTTCTTT CASSSRQGGNTEAFF
TRBJ2-3 TRBD2 TRBV9 - 16 TGTGCCAGCAGCGGACTAGCGGGGGAGTACACAGATACGCAGTATTTT CASSGLAGEYTDTQYF
TRBJ1-2 - TRBV18 few 14 TGTGCCAGCTCACCCTCAACAGAGTACTATGGCTACACCTTC CASSPSTEYYGYTF
TRBJ1-1 - TRBV28 - 14 TGTGCCAGCAGGCCCGCGGGGATCTACACTGAAGCTTTCTTT CASRPAGIYTEAFF
TRBJ2-3 - TRBV9 - 14 TGTGCCAGCAGCTCCCAGACTAGCACAGATACGCAGTATTTT CASSSQTSTDTQYF
TRBJ2-1 TRBD2 TRBV11-3 - 16 TGTGCCAGCAGCTTAGAGGCTAGCGGGAGTTACAATGAGCAGTTCTTC CASSLEASGSYNEQFF
TRBJ1-5 TRBD1 TRBV2 once 14 TGTGCCAGCAGTTTGGGACAGGAGAATCAGCCCCAGCATTTT CASSLGQENQPQHF
TRBJ2-3 - TRBV4-3 - 12 TGCGCCAGCAGCCAAATGCGGGATACGCAGTATTTT CASSQMRDTQYF
TRBJ1-2 TRBD1 TRBV6-1 few 14 TGTGCCAGCAGTGAGGAACAGGGGGCGAATGGCTACACCTTC CASSEEQGANGYTF
TRBJ1-1 TRBD1 TRBV15 - 13 TGTGCCACCAGCAGATTATCGACAGGGGAAGCTTTCTTT CATSRLSTGEAFF
TRBJ1-1 TRBD1 TRBV7-8 - 14 TGTGCCAGCAAGGCCGGGACAGGCGCCACTGAAGCTTTCTTT CASKAGTGATEAFF